The entry below describes one T cell receptor (beta chain). This clone's antigen is unknown. The input lacks base qualities; no much larger clone sits a single base away. This entry is derived from a study of cytomegalovirus exposure and HLA in healthy donors (TCRdb year 2017). About the full investigation: In an earlier analysis of some 550 of the donors, about 260 Gb of sequence data and 90 million to 130 million unique TCR beta sequences from some 170 million T cells were reported. An early release covering roughly 600 HLA-typed donors comprised about 320 gigabases of sequencing data and 85 million or so unique TCR sequences. Of the roughly 400 genotyped donors, over 70% fell in the genetic ancestry cluster associated with self-reported Caucasian donors. The study aimed to test whether signatures of past pathogen exposure could be identified by cataloging public T cell receptors. The study used immunosequencing to profile the T cell repertoires of around 600 subjects and linked those repertoires to cytomegalovirus serostatus. Besides the first cohort of around 700 subjects, a separate validation cohort made up of 120 or so different subjects was used. The study combined high-throughput TCR immunosequencing, statistical association of individual TCRs with disease status, and machine learning to predict cytomegalovirus infection status. A later analysis re-analyzed previously published TCR beta repertoires from 600 to 850 donors and added high-resolution HLA genotyping to study TCR occurrence patterns. The later analysis used no new phenotypic data to find candidate immune exposures, relying instead on TCR beta sequences and their occurrence across donors. In an earlier analysis of more than 550 of the donors, high-throughput TCR beta sequencing was used to judge whether each TCR beta V gene segment behaved as functional or pseudogenic. Donor age, sex, ethnicity and CMV serostatus were compiled alongside the repertoire data. A later genetic analysis used genome-wide SNP genotypes for 398 of the 666 donors, treating that subset as a discovery cohort. All discovery cohort repertoires had been generated on a single sequencing platform. HLA typing included class I and class II loci at four-digit resolution. The number of donors typed differed by locus, with roughly 629-640 for A, B, C, DRB1 and DQB1, around 560 for DQA1, 606 for DPA1, and 472 for DPB1. Because of strong linkage in the cohort, roughly five DR-DQ haplotypes were treated as single units for association and clustering. On average, roughly 200,000 unique TCR beta nucleotide sequences were sequenced per donor among some 420 genotyped donors of the cohort, with approximately 18% of those sequences being non-productive. Broader findings and caveats from the paper: In a later analysis, 16,951 TCR beta sequences were associated with specific HLA alleles at a false discovery rate of 0.05. In the study, 150 to 200 TCR beta chains were listed as associated with cytomegalovirus. Strong co-occurrence of HLA alleles, especially DR and DQ, made assigning TCR associations to individual alleles difficult. Some IMGT-functional V segments, including TRBV6-2 and TRBV6-3, could not be distinguished by the 87-base-pair reads and were therefore excluded. According to a later analysis, most CMV-associated TCR beta chains appeared to be HLA-restricted, and the HLA associations seemed to be driven largely by CMV exposure. The classifier was reported to diagnose cytomegalovirus status with high specificity and sensitivity in both the original cohort and the validation cohort. Because some donors lacked HLA typing at each locus, the association tests relied only on the typed subset. In a later analysis, several top co-occurrence clusters were reported to appear linked to parvovirus B19, influenza, CMV and Epstein-Barr virus. A later analysis found that TCR association rates varied across HLA loci, with DRB1 alleles showing the most associated TCRs and HLA-C alleles the fewest. In this cohort, only TCR beta chains were sequenced, and detectable features were limited by the absence of alpha or paired-chain data. A few of the identified cytomegalovirus-associated TCR beta chains were confirmed in vitro to be specific for cytomegalovirus antigens. In a later analysis, HLA-associated TCR beta chains were found to be more clonally expanded and to have lower generation probabilities than equally common non-associated chains. Most TCR sequences were seen in very few donors, while some public TCRs were found in many individuals. It was suggested by the authors that the approach could potentially be generalized to other disease states and immunological phenotypes. The presence/absence analyses assumed that sequencing depth was roughly uniform across donors, and that assumption may not be true. A cluster of highly shared sequence variants was judged likely to be a technical artifact of the sequencing pipeline. Correlated functional status among segregating V segments might reflect linkage disequilibrium, but an unknown experimental factor could not be ruled out. An earlier analysis of 450 to 750 of the donors showed that most TCR beta V segments appeared in productive rearrangements either about 90% or about 30% of the time, which broadly matched IMGT annotations. A later genetic analysis associated a missense DCLRE1C variant with V-gene and J-gene trimming of TCR beta chains, and an independent cohort replicated the association. A later genetic analysis reported fewer N-insertions in productive TCRs among donors in an Asian-associated ancestry cluster than the roughly 700-donor mean. A further reported finding was that TCR beta sequences accurately predicted the HLA-A and HLA-B alleles for most subjects in the first cohort. Immune exposure information for the cohort was limited to CMV serostatus. Approximately 18 rarely observed V segments, including chromosome 9 orphons, were excluded from the earlier analysis of just under 600 of the donors because counts were too low.

The cohort was made up of roughly 670 healthy bone marrow donors. At the time of sampling, all cohort members were nominally healthy, though unrecorded immune exposures were likely present. The donor tested CMV seronegative and was one of the 352 seronegative cohort members. A peripheral blood sample was collected from each donor, and TCR beta sequencing was performed on peripheral blood mononuclear cells. The Qiagen DNeasy Blood Extraction Kit was used to extract genomic DNA from the blood cell samples. Library preparation was by the immunoSEQ multiplex PCR assay. For the multiplex PCR, a mixture combining 60 forward primers for TCR Vbeta segments and 13 reverse primers for TCR Jbeta segments was used. The CDR3 region of rearranged TCR beta genes was amplified from genomic DNA with a multiplex PCR assay. The amplified TCR beta libraries were sequenced on the Illumina HiSeq System as 87-base-pair reads. The published analysis was carried out like this. In a later analysis, tens of millions of unique TCR beta chains were counted across the 500 to 850 repertoires, and roughly 11 million of these chains were shared by at least two donors. Raw reads were error-corrected and collapsed into unique sequences by a nearest-neighbor algorithm in which closely related sequences were merged to remove PCR and sequencing errors. To assign V, D and J gene segments, CDR3 sequences were aligned to IMGT reference sequences. Each retained sequence needed at least a six-nucleotide match to both a V gene segment and a J gene segment. Rearrangements were classified as productive when the CDR3 lacked stop codons and remained in frame with V and J, and all other rearrangements were classified as non-productive. CDR3 was defined by IMGT convention, running from the second conserved V-encoded cysteine to the conserved J-encoded phenylalanine. In an earlier analysis of around 540 of the donors, sequences lacking an unambiguous match to a single V gene segment were excluded. An earlier analysis of 500 to 700 of the donors classified V segments as functional when productive rearrangements were above 56.7% and as segregating when the standard deviation between donors was above 5%. A statistical classification framework was built for diagnosing cytomegalovirus status from the catalog of TCR beta chain sequences. In a later analysis, V and J genes were assigned by comparing TCR nucleotide sequences against IMGT/GENE-DB human TR gene sequences. In a later analysis, CDR3 sequences and most-parsimonious VDJ recombination scenarios were assigned using the TCRdist pipeline. In a later analysis, each TCR beta chain was defined by its CDR3 amino acid sequence together with its V-gene family, and reads without a unique V-gene family were excluded. A later analysis removed 592 highly shared, low-generation-probability nucleotide sequences to deal with suspected cross-contamination and a sequencing artifact. For each public chain, a later analysis derived a clonal expansion index from normalized ranks of inferred template counts within each repertoire. In a later analysis, generation probabilities were computed with a VDJ recombination model fitted to out-of-frame rearrangements, and the resulting probabilities were checked against IGoR. In a later analysis, TCR-TCR, TCR-HLA and TCR-CMV co-occurrence was scored with hypergeometric tests, and a repertoire-size bias correction was applied to TCR pairs. In a later analysis, false discovery rates were estimated by permuting HLA or CMV assignments 20 times. In a later analysis, co-occurring TCRs were grouped with DBSCAN, and TCRdist sequence similarity was added when clustering was performed within HLA-allele-positive subsets. Co-occurrence clustering excluded repertoires with fewer than 30,000 or more than 120,000 public chains, plus five with anomalous nucleotide sharing. This immuneACCESS table, as held by TCRdb, lists in-frame sequences with V and J called but not all clones. Of the missing ones, under half trace to an unresolved V gene in checked studies; the others have no known cause. V, J and clone size are taken as reported in that table, and D and trimming were inferred from the DNA itself. The sample yields 150,000 to 200,000 clones; 81% were counted once. The ten biggest clones cover less than 2% of the sample.

Including the terminal cysteine and phenylalanine, the CDR3 comprises 17 residues. This entry keeps only the CDR3 DNA: 51 bases, framed from base 1. The sample comprised PBMCs. This TCR came from a young man in good health and CMV-seronegative. The chain employs TRBV21-1 and TRBJ1-2; the DNA was not compared with TRBD1, the D call given in the table. TRBV21-1 is noted as a pseudogene. The DNA reads as follows: TGTGCCAGCAGCACTTGCCGGGACAGGGAAATATACTATGGCTACACCTTC. Translated, this gives CASSTCRDREIYYGYTF.